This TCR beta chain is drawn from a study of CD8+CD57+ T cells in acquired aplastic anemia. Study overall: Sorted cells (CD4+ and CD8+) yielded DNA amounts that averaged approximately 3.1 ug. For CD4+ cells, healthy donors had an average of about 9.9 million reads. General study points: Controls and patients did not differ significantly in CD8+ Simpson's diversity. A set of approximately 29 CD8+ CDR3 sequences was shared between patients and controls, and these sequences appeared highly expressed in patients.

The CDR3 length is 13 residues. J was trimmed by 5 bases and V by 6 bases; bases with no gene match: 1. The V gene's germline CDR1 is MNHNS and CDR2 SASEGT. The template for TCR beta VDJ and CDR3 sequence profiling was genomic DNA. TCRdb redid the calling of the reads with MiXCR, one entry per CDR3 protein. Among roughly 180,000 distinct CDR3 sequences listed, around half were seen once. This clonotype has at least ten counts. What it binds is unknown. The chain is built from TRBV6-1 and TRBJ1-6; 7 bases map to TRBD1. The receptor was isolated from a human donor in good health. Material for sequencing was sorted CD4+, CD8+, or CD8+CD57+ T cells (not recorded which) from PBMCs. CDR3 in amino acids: CASRGTDNSPLHF. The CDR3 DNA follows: TGTGCCAGCAGGGGGACAGATAATTCACCCCTCCACTTT.